This T cell receptor (beta chain) was documented in a study of blood T cells in healthy people across ages. This clonotype was counted at least ten times. What it recognizes is unknown. A J-beta primer mix and a sample-barcoded 5' primer were used in a second PCR of roughly 6 to 12 cycles. TCRdb passed the 5' RACE reads through MiXCR, listing each CDR3 protein once. The sample consists of approximately 490,000 distinct CDR3 sequences, 24% of them appearing once. V was cut by 6 bases and J by 0 bases, with 8 bases left in between. The CDR3 extends over 13 amino acids. The germline V gene has CDR1 MDHEN and CDR2 SYDVKM. Whole-study results and caveats: In the absence of known donor CMV status, changes in expanded clonotypes were possibly confounded.

The same specimen was also included in a second study, on T cells of mothers and their children.

The chain combines TRBV28 with TRBJ1-1; possibly TRBD1 for D (5 bases). The TCR sequence derives from a boy younger than 18 in good health. Sequencing input: blood. The CDR3 sequence is CASRTEMNTEAFF. For the CDR3, the DNA is TGTGCCAGCAGGACAGAGATGAACACTGAAGCTTTCTTT.